A single sample gave rise to the 9 T cell receptor beta chains below, sequenced in a study of blood T cell repertoires in COVID-19. Assay used: immunoSEQ multiplex PCR; TCRdb lists only in-frame clones, some missing. The data hold 12,000 to 15,000 clones, with about 87% observed a single time. Material for sequencing was peripheral blood. The receptors here all came from a human donor in a cohort sampled during active COVID-19.

This clone has a handful of counts. The rearrangement links TRBV19 to TRBJ1-5; tentatively, D is TRBD1 (6 bases). V lost 7 bases, J lost 4 bases, and 17 bases lay in between. The CDR3 extends over 15 amino acids. Germline-derived CDR1 and CDR2 are LNHDA and SQIVND (reference sequence). As DNA, the CDR3 is TGTGCCAGTACCCACGCGGGGGCTCGAAATCAGCCCCAGCATTTT. Its protein product is CASTHAGARNQPQHF.

This rearrangement joins TRBV7-2 to TRBJ2-4, with a possible D match to TRBD2 (6 bases). Trimming removed 2 bases at V and 7 bases at J, with 24 bases between. The CDR3 length is 18 residues. Germline CDR1 SGHTA, CDR2 FQGNSA. The CDR3 is CASSLNIGLRAAINIQYF. CDR3 bases: TGTGCCAGCAGCTTAAACATCGGACTAAGAGCCGCTATTAACATTCAGTACTTC.

This rearrangement joins TRBV10-2 to TRBJ2-7, with D possibly matching TRBD2 (5 bases). Trimming cost V 7 bases and J 5 bases, with 18 bases left between them. Germline CDR1 is WSHSY and CDR2 is SAAADI. The length of the CDR3 is 14 residues. CDR3 bases: TGCGCCAGCAAAGAGGGATCCCTCGCTGACGAGCAGTACTTC. Its protein product is CASKEGSLADEQYF.

This chain links TRBV7-9 with TRBJ1-3; D perhaps matches TRBD1 (5 bases). V lost 5 bases and J 0 bases, leaving 17 bases between the germline ends. The CDR3 spans 17 residues. CDR1 is SEHNR and CDR2 is FQNEAQ in the germline V gene (reference sequence). The CDR3 DNA sequence: TGTGCCAGCAGCCGAAGGACCACAGGAGACTCTGGAAACACCATATATTTT. This sequence encodes CASSRRTTGDSGNTIYF.

V usage is TRBV19 and J usage is TRBJ2-2; a possible D gene is TRBD1 (5 bases). The germline gives CDR1 LNHDA, CDR2 SQIVND (reference sequence). V lost 6 bases, J lost 4 bases, and 12 bases lay in between. This CDR3 is 14 amino acids long. The CDR3 region has the DNA TGTGCCAGTAGAAAGGGGCCCTCCACCGGGGAGCTGTTTTTT. Protein: CASRKGPSTGELFF.

Here the CDR3 reads CSVGAGSTDTQYF. For the CDR3, the DNA is TGCAGCGTGGGAGCGGGGAGCACAGATACGCAGTATTTT. The chain uses TRBV29-1 and TRBJ2-3, with TRBD2 matching over 7 bases. The germline CDR1 and CDR2 sequences are SQVTM and ANQGSEA. This CDR3 has 13 amino acids. The V segment lost 6 bases and the J segment 0 bases; nucleotides outside the gene matches: 3.

J is TRBJ1-4 and V is TRBV20-1; TRBD1 matches at 9 bases. Germline V gene lookup returns CDR1 DFQATT and CDR2 SNEGSKA (reference sequence). V lost 3 bases, J lost 8 bases, and 7 bases stayed unmatched. This CDR3 spans 14 amino acids. The chain's CDR3 is CSASWGTGQEKLFF. The CDR3 coding sequence is TGCAGTGCTAGTTGGGGGACAGGGCAGGAAAAACTGTTTTTT.

The chain combines TRBV24-1 with TRBJ2-3; 10 nucleotides agree with TRBD1. The J segment lost 2 bases and the V segment lost 8 bases, leaving 3 bases of the junction unmatched. This CDR3 comprises 14 residues. The germline V gene encodes CDR1 KGHDR and CDR2 SFDVKD. CDR3 residues: CATTGQGSTDTQYF. The DNA for the CDR3 is TGTGCCACCACGGGACAGGGGTCCACAGATACGCAGTATTTT.

J is TRBJ2-1 and V is TRBV2; 10 nucleotides match TRBD1. Germline CDR1 SNHLY, CDR2 FYNNEI. There are 18 residues in the CDR3. The ends lost 6 bases at V and 7 bases at J; junction bases unmatched: 18. This CDR3 reads CASRPRSEGQGSTNEQFF. The CDR3, as DNA: TGTGCCAGCAGGCCCAGATCAGAGGGACAGGGGAGTACGAATGAGCAGTTCTTC.